The 23 T cell receptor beta chains in this list originate from one sample, sequenced in a study of blood T cell repertoires in COVID-19. The assay was immunoSEQ multiplex PCR, and TCRdb's table has in-frame clones only and misses some. The table includes 250,000 or so clones, about 91% detected once. Sequenced: peripheral blood. These receptors were obtained from a woman in her thirties or forties who had recovered from COVID-19.

The rearrangement uses TRBV5-4 and TRBJ2-3; D might be TRBD2 (6 bases). Per germline, CDR1 SGHNT and CDR2 YYREEE (reference sequence). The CDR3 runs to 16 residues. V lost 0 bases and J lost 0, with 11 bases in between. The CDR3: CASSLELGGSTDTQYF. The CDR3 DNA follows: TGTGCCAGCAGCTTGGAGTTGGGGGGTAGCACAGATACGCAGTATTTT.

V usage is TRBV6-5 and J usage is TRBJ2-7; D is unresolved. This CDR3 has 14 residues. Germline lookup yields CDR1 MNHEY and CDR2 SVGAGI. Trimming took off 6 bases at V and 6 bases at J, with 18 bases between the two ends. The CDR3 DNA reads as TGTGCCAGCAGGGTTACTTCAGTTGGGCTCGAGCAGTACTTC. Protein sequence: CASRVTSVGLEQYF.

V gene TRBV29-1 combines with J gene TRBJ2-3, with a weak D call TRBD2 (5 bases). V lost 4 bases to trimming and J lost 0 bases, with 11 bases between them. Germline loops: CDR1 SQVTM, CDR2 ANQGSEA. This CDR3 contains 14 residues. The CDR3 region has the DNA TGCAGCGTTGTAGCGTCCCTAAGCACAGATACGCAGTATTTT. Protein: CSVVASLSTDTQYF.

This clone was seen a single time. The chain employs TRBV19 and TRBJ2-1, with 10 bases identical to TRBD2. Germline V gene lookup returns CDR1 LNHDA and CDR2 SQIVND (reference sequence). Trimming removed 6 bases from V and 6 bases from J; junction bases left unmatched: 8. The CDR3 consists of 15 residues. The CDR3 DNA reads as TGTGCCAGTAGCCTCCTAGCGGGAGTAGGCAATGAGCAGTTCTTC. Its translation is CASSLLAGVGNEQFF.

The CDR3 is CATSRDVNTEAFF. The CDR3 DNA follows: TGTGCCACCAGCAGAGACGTGAACACTGAAGCTTTCTTT. The chain carries TRBV15 and TRBJ1-1; the D is unclear. The germline CDR1 and CDR2 sequences are LNHNV and YYDKDF (reference sequence). V lost 0 bases and J lost 0, with 2 bases in between. The CDR3 is 13 amino acids.

The chain recombines TRBV11-2 with TRBJ2-5; 8 nucleotides agree with TRBD1. This CDR3 comprises 14 residues. Germline V CDR1 and CDR2: SGHAT, FQNNGV. J lost 2 bases, V lost 6 bases, and 5 bases had no gene match. DNA of the CDR3: TGTGCCAGCAGTCGACAGGGGACGCAAGAGACCCAGTACTTC. It translates to CASSRQGTQETQYF. Based on the CDR3 plus reference TRBV11-2 and TRBJ2-5, the full variable domain is EAGVAQSPRYKIIEKRQSVAFWCNPISGHATLYWYQQILGQGPKLLIQFQNNGVVDDSQLPKDRFSAERLKGVDSTLKIQPAKLEDSAVYLCASSRQGTQETQYFGPGTRLLVL.

The rearrangement joins TRBV5-6 to TRBJ1-1; perhaps TRBD1 as D (5 bases). Germline V CDR1 and CDR2: SGHDT, YYEEEE. The CDR3 sequence is 14 residues long. Trimming removed 0 bases at V and 5 bases at J, with 11 bases between. The CDR3 reads CASSLVGQGTEAFF. CDR3 nucleotides: TGTGCCAGCAGCTTGGTTGGTCAGGGAACTGAAGCTTTCTTT.

The V gene is TRBV30, the J gene TRBJ1-1, with D hard to call. The CDR3 extends over 14 amino acids. Trimming pared 1 base from V and 4 bases from J, leaving 13 bases between. CDR1 GTSNPN and CDR2 SVGIG come from the germline V gene (reference sequence). Here the CDR3 DNA reads TGTGCCTGGAGTGGATCCGGGGAATCCACTGAAGCTTTCTTT. This translates into CAWSGSGESTEAFF.

This chain joins TRBV10-2 and TRBJ2-3; 10 bases are shared with TRBD2. Losses at the gene ends were 1 base for V and 4 bases for J; bases not matched to a gene: 5. CDR1 WSHSY and CDR2 SAAADI come from the germline V gene. CDR3 length: 16 residues. As DNA, the CDR3 is TGCGCCAGCAGTGAGTTAACTAGCGGGGTGGCAGATACGCAGTATTTT. Amino acids: CASSELTSGVADTQYF.

V and J are TRBV7-9 and TRBJ2-1, with 14 bases that match TRBD2. J was trimmed by 10 bases and V by 1 base; bases with no gene match: 9. Germline lookup yields CDR1 SEHNR and CDR2 FQNEAQ (reference sequence). There are 17 residues in the CDR3. The CDR3 coding sequence is TGTGCCAGCAGCTTAGTAGGGGGACTAGCGGGAGCGGCGGAGCAGTTCTTC. This translates into CASSLVGGLAGAAEQFF.

This chain links TRBV11-3 with TRBJ2-7, with D tentatively TRBD1 (6 bases). The CDR3 consists of 16 residues. V shed 1 base and J shed 3 bases, with 16 bases lying between them. Per the germline V gene, CDR1 is SGHNT and CDR2 is YENEEA. The CDR3, as DNA: TGTGCCAGCAGCTTAGGGGGTACAGGGTTATGCTACGAGCAGTACGTC. This translates into CASSLGGTGLCYEQYV.

The chain carries TRBV18 and TRBJ2-7; 7 bases match TRBD2. This CDR3 is built from 15 residues. Germline CDR1 is KGHSH and CDR2 is LQKENI. After removal of 6 bases from V and 0 bases from J, the junction contained 8 bases not matched to a gene. This chain's CDR3 is CASSPSGDSSYEQYV. CDR3 nucleotides: TGTGCCAGCTCCCCGAGCGGGGATAGCTCCTACGAGCAGTACGTC.

The V call is TRBV5-1, the J call TRBJ2-7; TRBD2 matches 9 bases. Losses at the gene ends were 4 bases for V and 4 bases for J; bases not matched to a gene: 9. Germline V gene data show CDR1 as SGHRS and CDR2 as YFSETQ. This CDR3 comprises 15 residues. CDR3 in DNA: TGCGCCAGCAGCAAAAGCGGGGGGAGTGGTTACGAGCAGTACTTC. Amino acid sequence: CASSKSGGSGYEQYF.

The V and J genes are TRBV7-9 and TRBJ2-2, with TRBD2 matching 7 bases. Germline loops: CDR1 SEHNR, CDR2 FQNEAQ (reference sequence). V gave up 11 bases and J gave up 0 bases; unmatched junction bases: 3. The CDR3 sequence is 13 residues long. Here the CDR3 reads CAGEGSNTGELFF. As DNA, the CDR3 is TGTGCCGGGGAGGGTTCGAACACCGGGGAGCTGTTTTTT.

The chain joins TRBV2 to TRBJ2-2; weak D call: TRBD1 (5 bases). V lost 4 bases to trimming and J lost 6 bases, with 12 bases between them. Germline CDR1 and CDR2: SNHLY and FYNNEI. CDR3 length equals 14 residues. The CDR3 region has the DNA TGTGCCAGCAGTGTAGGGAAAGGGGCCGGGGAGCTGTTTTTT. Its protein is CASSVGKGAGELFF.

The chain has TRBV19 and TRBJ2-3; 9 bases agree with TRBD1. The CDR3 spans 17 residues. V shed 4 bases, J shed 5 bases, and the junction held 13 bases outside the gene matches. Germline CDR1 and CDR2: LNHDA and SQIVND (reference sequence). Here the CDR3 DNA reads TGTGCCAGTAGTAAAAGACCCGACAGGGGGGTGGGAGATACGCAGTATTTT. As protein: CASSKRPDRGVGDTQYF.

The chain links TRBV7-3 to TRBJ2-2; 10 bases align to TRBD1. Trimming at V came to 4 bases and at J to 7 bases, leaving 6 bases not matched to a gene. The CDR3 loop spans 15 amino acids. The germline gives CDR1 SGHTA, CDR2 FQGTGA. CDR3 residues: CASSSPGQGGGELFF. The CDR3 nucleotides read TGTGCCAGCAGCTCTCCAGGACAGGGGGGCGGGGAGCTGTTTTTT. The variable domain in full, with the rest retrieved from reference TRBV7-3 and TRBJ2-2, is GAGVSQTPSNKVTEKGKYVELRCDPISGHTALYWYRQSLGQGPEFLIYFQGTGAADDSGLPNDRFFAVRPEGSVSTLKIQRTERGDSAVYLCASSSPGQGGGELFFGEGSRLTVL.

This clone was found once. The rearrangement joins TRBV5-1 to TRBJ1-1; TRBD1 might be the D (6 bases). Germline loops: CDR1 SGHRS, CDR2 YFSETQ. Trimming removed 4 bases from V and 0 bases from J, with 10 bases in between. The CDR3 length is 14 residues. For the CDR3, the DNA is TGCGCCAGCAGCAAGGACAGAATGAACACTGAAGCTTTCTTT. Residues: CASSKDRMNTEAFF. Looking up the rest from reference TRBV5-1 and TRBJ1-1 gives the full variable domain: KAGVTQTPRYLIKTRGQQVTLSCSPISGHRSVSWYQQTPGQGLQFLFEYFSETQRNKGNFPGRFSGRQFSNSRSEMNVSTLELGDSALYLCASSKDRMNTEAFFGQGTRLTVV.

V gene TRBV21-1 combines with J gene TRBJ2-3; the DNA was not used to check the table's D call, TRBD1. TRBV21-1 is a pseudogene locus. This CDR3 is built from 17 residues. CDR3 DNA: TGTGCCAGCAGCAACCGGGACAGGGGCCTGTACACAGATACGCAGTATTTT. Protein product: CASSNRDRGLYTDTQYF.

This clone was counted once. CDR3 sequence: CASSEVSTGGVYGYTF. As DNA, the CDR3 is TGTGCCAGCAGTGAAGTTTCTACCGGTGGTGTCTATGGCTACACCTTC. The chain links TRBV6-1 to TRBJ1-2; unclear D gene. In germline, CDR1 is MNHNS, CDR2 SASEGT. CDR3 length: 16 amino acids. V lost 1 base and J lost 4, with 16 bases in between.

The genes are TRBV6-6 and TRBJ1-2; tentative D call: TRBD1 (5 bases). CDR1 and CDR2 from the germline V gene are MNHNY and SVGAGI (reference sequence). The CDR3 totals 12 residues. The germline V and J ends were trimmed by 9 bases and 7 bases, with 15 bases remaining between them. The CDR3 here is CASNQGNAGYTF. DNA of the CDR3: TGTGCCAGTAATCAGGGTAACGCTGGCTACACCTTC.

This sequence joins TRBV28 and TRBJ2-1; a possible D gene is TRBD2 (6 bases). Trimming cost V 5 bases and J 0 bases, with 11 bases left between them. CDR1 and CDR2 from the germline V gene are MDHEN and SYDVKM. The CDR3 extends over 15 amino acids. For the CDR3, the DNA is TGTGCCAGCAGTAGGAGGGCCATCTCCTACAATGAGCAGTTCTTC. Translation gives CASSRRAISYNEQFF. Together with reference TRBV28 and TRBJ2-1, the CDR3 gives the full variable domain: DVKVTQSSRYLVKRTGEKVFLECVQDMDHENMFWYRQDPGLGLRLIYFSYDVKMKEKGDIPEGYSVSREKKERFSLILESASTNQTSMYLCASSRRAISYNEQFFGPGTRLTVL.

This clone has only one observation. The J gene is TRBJ2-5, the V gene TRBV7-6, with D unclear. This CDR3 contains 14 residues. In germline, CDR1 is SGHVS, CDR2 FNYEAQ. The V gene lost 5 bases and the J gene lost 5 bases, with 15 bases spanning the gap. The CDR3 coding sequence is TGTGCCAGCAGCCCCTCCATTGTGAGCGAGACCCAGTACTTC. This codes for CASSPSIVSETQYF.